The 12 T cell receptor beta chains given below trace back to one sample, sequenced in a study of vaccination and CD4 T cells after COVID-19. The Oncomine TCR Beta short-read assay was applied to DNA of cultured CD4+ T cells. TCRdb recomputed calls from the PCR reads with MiXCR, one row per CDR3 protein. The sample has 13,000 or so distinct CDR3 sequences, 27% seen once. These TCRs' antigens remain unknown. As for treatment: 10-day PBMC culture with coronavirus spike peptide pools or control peptides (ViraFEST assay). The sample comprised CD4+ T cells from blood, cultured in vitro. The receptors here all came from a human donor who had recovered from COVID-19.

This chain links TRBV23-1 with TRBJ1-5; D ambiguous. TRBV23-1 is assigned to the ORF class and has an uncertain function. The CDR3 has 15 residues. V was trimmed by 6 bases and J by 3 bases, leaving 15 bases between them. This CDR3 reads CASSLRLGFNQPQHF. CDR3 nucleotide sequence: TGCGCCAGCAGCCTAAGGTTGGGCTTCAATCAGCCCCAGCATTTT.

The V gene is TRBV20-1, the J gene TRBJ1-2; perhaps TRBD1 as D (6 bases). With 6 bases removed from V and 5 bases from J, the gap between germline ends came to 16 bases. The germline V gene encodes CDR1 DFQATT and CDR2 SNEGSKA (reference sequence). This CDR3 contains 13 residues. This chain's CDR3 is CSAQGQAAYGYTF. CDR3 nucleotide sequence: TGCAGTGCCCAGGGGCAGGCTGCGTATGGCTACACCTTC.

V is TRBV19 and J is TRBJ1-2; the D is unclear. V shed 4 bases and J shed 1 base, with 4 bases lying between them. This CDR3 is 12 amino acids long. Germline V gene sequence: CDR1 LNHDA, CDR2 SQIVND (reference sequence). Here the CDR3 reads CASSTINYGYTF. CDR3 DNA: TGTGCCAGTAGTACAATTAACTATGGCTACACCTTC.

This clonotype was found a few times. V is TRBV11-3 and J is TRBJ2-5; D could derive from TRBD1 or TRBD2 (5 bases each). V gave up 3 bases and J gave up 1 base, with 12 bases separating them. Germline V gene sequence: CDR1 SGHNT, CDR2 YENEEA. The CDR3 consists of 15 residues. The CDR3 sequence: CASSFGGNSQETQYF. The CDR3 DNA reads TGTGCCAGCAGCTTTGGGGGAAATAGCCAAGAGACCCAGTACTTC.

In this sample, this clonotype turned up a few times. The chain joins TRBV2 to TRBJ1-1, with a possible D match to TRBD1 (5 bases). CDR3 length: 14 residues. Germline CDR1 SNHLY, CDR2 FYNNEI. V lost 8 bases and J 2 bases, leaving 15 bases between the germline ends. The DNA for the CDR3 is TGTGCCAGCCTCAACCCCGGGGCCAACACTGAAGCTTTCTTT. It yields the protein CASLNPGANTEAFF.

This clonotype was found a few times. The chain couples TRBV7-2 to TRBJ2-2, with D perhaps TRBD2 (6 bases). This CDR3 is built from 16 residues. The V end lost 1 base, the J end lost 0 bases, and 9 bases lay between the germline ends. Germline lookup yields CDR1 SGHTA and CDR2 FQGNSA. Written as DNA, the CDR3 is TGTGCCAGCAGCTTAGATGGGGGGTCGAACACCGGGGAGCTGTTTTTT. It encodes CASSLDGGSNTGELFF. The full variable domain, rest sourced from reference TRBV7-2 and TRBJ2-2, is GAGVSQSPSNKVTEKGKDVELRCDPISGHTALYWYRQSLGQGLEFLIYFQGNSAPDKSGLPSDRFSAERTGGSVSTLTIQRTQQEDSAVYLCASSLDGGSNTGELFFGEGSRLTVL.

The V gene is TRBV12-3 or TRBV12-4, the J gene TRBJ1-1, with TRBD1 identical over 12 bases. Trimming at V came to 6 bases and at J to 7 bases, leaving 9 bases not matched to a gene. CDR3 size: 15 residues. The CDR3 region is CASSSWGQGANEAFF. Here the CDR3 DNA reads TGTGCCAGCAGCTCTTGGGGACAGGGGGCTAATGAAGCTTTCTTT.

This clonotype was found a few times. The chain links TRBV29-1 to TRBJ1-1; TRBD1 matches 7 bases. The germline V gene encodes CDR1 SQVTM and CDR2 ANQGSEA. Germline trimming cut 5 bases from V and 2 bases from J; bases unmatched to any gene: 2. This CDR3 is built from 12 residues. The CDR3 here is CSVRDSNTEAFF. CDR3 DNA: TGCAGCGTTCGGGACAGTAACACTGAAGCTTTCTTT.

The V and J genes are TRBV6-2 or TRBV6-3 and TRBJ2-1; D may be TRBD2 (6 bases). The CDR3 is made up of 18 amino acids. The V end lost 1 base, the J end lost 7 bases, and 23 bases lay between the germline ends. In germline, CDR1 is MNHEY, CDR2 SVGEGT. CDR3 protein: CASSYLVVWKEGRNEQFF. The CDR3 coding sequence is TGTGCCAGCAGTTACTTAGTTGTATGGAAGGAGGGTAGGAATGAGCAGTTCTTC.

This clonotype was detected only a few times. The CDR3 sequence: CATSEGRAWAANTGELFF. The CDR3 nucleotides are TGTGCCACCAGTGAGGGACGGGCCTGGGCAGCGAACACCGGGGAGCTGTTTTTT. The chain carries TRBV24-1 and TRBJ2-2; D could derive from TRBD1 or TRBD2 (5 bases each). In germline, CDR1 is KGHDR, CDR2 SFDVKD. V was clipped by 4 bases and J by 0 bases, with 17 bases between them. This CDR3 comprises 18 residues.

The chain combines TRBV2 with TRBJ2-2, with 9 bases lining up with TRBD2. Germline V CDR1 and CDR2: SNHLY, FYNNEI. The ends lost 8 bases at V and 7 bases at J; junction bases unmatched: 11. The CDR3 loop spans 15 amino acids. The CDR3 region is CASGNGGGAVGELFF. Written as DNA, the CDR3 is TGTGCCAGCGGGAATGGCGGGGGGGCCGTCGGGGAGCTGTTTTTT.

The J gene is TRBJ1-1, the V gene TRBV5-1; D is perhaps TRBD1 (5 bases). V was clipped by 0 bases and J by 2 bases, with 14 bases between them. This CDR3 region has 16 residues. Germline values: CDR1 SGHRS, CDR2 YFSETQ. The DNA of the CDR3 is TGCGCCAGCAGCTTGGGACAGATGATAACCAACACTGAAGCTTTCTTT. Translated: CASSLGQMITNTEAFF. Full variable domain (rest looked up from reference TRBV5-1 and TRBJ1-1): KAGVTQTPRYLIKTRGQQVTLSCSPISGHRSVSWYQQTPGQGLQFLFEYFSETQRNKGNFPGRFSGRQFSNSRSEMNVSTLELGDSALYLCASSLGQMITNTEAFFGQGTRLTVV.